The 3 T cell receptor beta chains below all came from one sample that was sequenced in a study of T cell responses to AZD1222 COVID-19 vaccine. The repertoire was sequenced with immunoSEQ multiplex PCR; TCRdb's copy has only in-frame clones and lacks some. This sample carries about 160,000 clones, under 95% of them seen once, and the ten largest clones take under 6%. The sequences come from peripheral blood, collected 28 days after the second AZD1222 dose. The receptors originated from an adult who received the AZD1222 COVID-19 vaccine.

The gene calls are TRBV27 and TRBJ2-3, with 8 bases identical to TRBD2. Germline values: CDR1 MNHEY, CDR2 SMNVEV (reference sequence). This CDR3 has 16 amino acids. After removal of 4 bases from V and 1 base from J, the junction contained 7 bases not matched to a gene. The CDR3 sequence: CASSSAGTRGTDTQYF. The CDR3 DNA is TGTGCCAGCAGTTCCGCCGGGACTAGAGGCACAGATACGCAGTATTTT.

V gene TRBV6-1 combines with J gene TRBJ2-1, with TRBD1 matching 7 bases. CDR1 and CDR2 (germline): MNHNS, SASEGT. Trimming took 0 bases from V and 9 from J; bases not matched to a gene: 8. The CDR3 has 15 amino acids. This CDR3 is CASSEAWTGLREQFF. DNA for the CDR3: TGTGCCAGCAGTGAAGCTTGGACAGGCTTACGTGAGCAGTTCTTC.

The gene calls are TRBV5-4 and TRBJ2-2; D gene ambiguous. Germline V lookup: CDR1 SGHNT, CDR2 YYREEE (reference sequence). The V end lost 0 bases, the J end lost 1 base, and 4 bases lay between the germline ends. The CDR3 is 14 amino acids. CDR3 sequence (DNA): TGTGCCAGCAGCTTGGCCAAGAACACCGGGGAGCTGTTTTTT. Residues: CASSLAKNTGELFF.